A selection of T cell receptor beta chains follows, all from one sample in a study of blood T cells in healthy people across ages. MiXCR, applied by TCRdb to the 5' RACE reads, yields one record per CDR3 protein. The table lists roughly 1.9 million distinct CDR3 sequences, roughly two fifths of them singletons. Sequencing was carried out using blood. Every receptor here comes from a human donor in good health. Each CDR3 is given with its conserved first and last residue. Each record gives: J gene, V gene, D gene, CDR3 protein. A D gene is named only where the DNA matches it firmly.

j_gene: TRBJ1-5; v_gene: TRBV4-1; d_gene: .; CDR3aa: CASSQRGIQPQHF
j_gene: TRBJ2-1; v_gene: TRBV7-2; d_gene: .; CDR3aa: CASSARGVSSYNEQFF
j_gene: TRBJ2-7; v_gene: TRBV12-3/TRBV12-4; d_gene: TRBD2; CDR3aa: CASSSRVSGAPPYEQYF
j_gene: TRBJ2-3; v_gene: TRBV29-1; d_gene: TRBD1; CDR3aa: CSVTGGTDTQYF
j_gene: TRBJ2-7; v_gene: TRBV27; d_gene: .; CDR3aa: CASSLSLTLAYEQYF
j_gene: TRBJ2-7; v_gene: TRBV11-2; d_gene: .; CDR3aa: CASSFRHSYEQYF
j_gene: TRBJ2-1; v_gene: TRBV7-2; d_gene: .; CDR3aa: CASSLGGGLWNEQFF
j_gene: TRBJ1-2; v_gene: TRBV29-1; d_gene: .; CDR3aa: CSVVQPNYGYTF
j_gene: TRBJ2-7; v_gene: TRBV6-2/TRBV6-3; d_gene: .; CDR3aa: CASSLPPGQPYEQYF
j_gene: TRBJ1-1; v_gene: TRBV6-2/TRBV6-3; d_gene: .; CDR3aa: CASRPGYRSEAFF
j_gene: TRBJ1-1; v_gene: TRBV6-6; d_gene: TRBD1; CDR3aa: CASSFYDRGWLKAFF
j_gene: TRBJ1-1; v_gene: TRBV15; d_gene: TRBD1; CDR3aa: CATSKDRGLLGTEAFF
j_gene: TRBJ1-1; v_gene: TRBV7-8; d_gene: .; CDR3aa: CASSRVTTEAFF
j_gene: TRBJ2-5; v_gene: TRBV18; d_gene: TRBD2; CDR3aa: CASSRVAGAQETQYF
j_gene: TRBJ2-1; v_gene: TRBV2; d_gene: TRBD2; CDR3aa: CASSDVSGGYNEQFF
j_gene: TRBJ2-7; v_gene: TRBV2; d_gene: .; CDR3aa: CASSFSAAGSHEQYF
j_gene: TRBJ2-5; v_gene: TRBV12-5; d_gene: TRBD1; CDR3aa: CASGLAQGPETQYF
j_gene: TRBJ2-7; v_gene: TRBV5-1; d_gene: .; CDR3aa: CASSGYSTYEQYF
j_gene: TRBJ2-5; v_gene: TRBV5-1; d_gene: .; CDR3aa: CASSLAVAPQYQETQYF
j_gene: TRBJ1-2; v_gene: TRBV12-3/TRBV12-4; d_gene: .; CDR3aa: CASSPAPGRANYGYTF
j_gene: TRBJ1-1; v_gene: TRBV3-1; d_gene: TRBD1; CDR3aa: CASSPVYRGRRGTEAFF
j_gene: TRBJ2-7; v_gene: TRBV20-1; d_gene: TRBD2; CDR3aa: CSAAPLAGVGYEQYF
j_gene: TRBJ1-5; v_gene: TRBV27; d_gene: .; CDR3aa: CAGSLRGPQSNQPQHF
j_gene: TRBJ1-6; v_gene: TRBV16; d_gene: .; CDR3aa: CASSQYVLPLHF
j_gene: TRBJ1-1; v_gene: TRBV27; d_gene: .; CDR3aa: CASRVGGANTEAFF